One sample yielded the 26 T cell receptor beta chains listed below, sequenced in a study of blood T cell repertoires in COVID-19. Sequenced by immunoSEQ multiplex PCR; TCRdb stores in-frame clones only, minus some. The data contain about 130,000 clones, about 79% of them seen just once; the ten biggest clones take up roughly 3%. Sample: peripheral blood. All receptors come from a woman older than 75 with acute or convalescent COVID-19.

This chain uses TRBV19 with TRBJ1-6; TRBD1 matches at 8 bases. CDR3 size: 17 residues. With 7 bases clipped from V and 9 bases from J, the junction kept 17 bases outside the gene matches. Germline CDR1 and CDR2: LNHDA and SQIVND (reference sequence). The CDR3 nucleotides read TGTGCCAGTAAGACCGGGACAGGTTATGAGCAAGGTTCACCCCTCCACTTT. Residues: CASKTGTGYEQGSPLHF.

The chain joins TRBV20-1 to TRBJ1-2; TRBD1 might be the D (5 bases). Germline V gives CDR1 DFQATT, CDR2 SNEGSKA (reference sequence). The CDR3 is 14 amino acids. The germline V and J ends were trimmed by 3 bases and 10 bases, with 21 bases remaining between them. The CDR3 sequence is CSASPHLLKGNYTF. The DNA for the CDR3 is TGCAGTGCTAGTCCTCACCTACTAAAGGGGAACTACACCTTC.

The V call is TRBV20-1, the J call TRBJ2-2; 10 nucleotides align to TRBD2. Germline trimming cut 3 bases from V and 4 bases from J; bases unmatched to any gene: 8. In germline, CDR1 is DFQATT, CDR2 SNEGSKA (reference sequence). The CDR3 contains 16 residues. The CDR3 sequence is CSASAAGGQSTGELFF. CDR3 nucleotide sequence: TGCAGTGCTAGTGCAGCGGGGGGGCAGAGCACCGGGGAGCTGTTTTTT.

The chain carries TRBV28 and TRBJ1-2; no clear D gene. Germline CDR1 reads MDHEN; CDR2 reads SYDVKM. The V gene lost 0 bases and the J gene lost 6 bases, with 14 bases spanning the gap. The CDR3 extends over 15 amino acids. The chain's CDR3 is CASSLWEARQNGYTF. The CDR3 region has the DNA TGTGCCAGCAGTTTATGGGAGGCCCGACAAAATGGCTACACCTTC.

The chain is built from TRBV9 and TRBJ2-5; D possibly corresponds to TRBD2 (5 bases). There are 14 residues in the CDR3. Germline V lookup: CDR1 SGDLS, CDR2 YYNGEE. V was pared by 4 bases and J by 5 bases, with 15 bases between. CDR3 sequence: CASSPSVGVETQYF. The DNA of the CDR3 is TGTGCCAGCAGCCCGTCGGTCGGGGTGGAGACCCAGTACTTC.

This clone was recorded only once. V is TRBV13 and J is TRBJ1-1; D possibly corresponds to TRBD1 (6 bases). The CDR3 loop spans 15 amino acids. Trimming pared 5 bases from V and 0 bases from J, leaving 13 bases between. The germline V gene encodes CDR1 PRHDT and CDR2 FYEKMQ (reference sequence). CDR3 DNA: TGTGCCAGCAGCAAGGGGGGGCCGGTGAACACTGAAGCTTTCTTT. The encoded protein is CASSKGGPVNTEAFF.

J is TRBJ2-1 and V is TRBV19; 7 positions agree with TRBD2. V was clipped by 7 bases and J by 1 base; unmatched bases: 16. The V gene's germline CDR1 is LNHDA and CDR2 SQIVND (reference sequence). The CDR3 loop spans 18 amino acids. CDR3 in DNA: TGTGCCAGTATTATTGGAACTAGCGTCGTGGTTTCCTACAATGAGCAGTTCTTC. Protein product: CASIIGTSVVVSYNEQFF.

The chain carries TRBV6-5 and TRBJ2-5, with 8 nucleotides matching TRBD1. CDR3 length equals 14 residues. The V segment lost 6 bases and the J segment 1 base; nucleotides outside the gene matches: 4. Germline V gives CDR1 MNHEY, CDR2 SVGAGI. The CDR3 DNA sequence: TGTGCCAGCAGGCCCACAGGGGGCCAAGAGACCCAGTACTTC. Translated: CASRPTGGQETQYF.

This clone was counted once. CDR3 amino acids: CAWKRLGGLGNGYTF. The CDR3 DNA is TGTGCCTGGAAACGGCTGGGGGGGTTGGGGAATGGCTACACCTTC. The chain couples TRBV30 to TRBJ1-2; possibly TRBD1 for D (5 bases). The CDR3 consists of 15 residues. The ends were cut back, 4 bases at V and 6 bases at J, with 21 bases in the middle. CDR1 and CDR2 from the germline V gene are GTSNPN and SVGIG (reference sequence). Using reference TRBV30 and TRBJ1-2 for the parts outside the CDR3, the full variable domain is SQTIHQWPATLVQPVGSPLSLECTVEGTSNPNLYWYRQAAGRGLQLLFYSVGIGQISSEVPQNLSASRPQDRQFILSSKKLLLSDSGFYLCAWKRLGGLGNGYTFGSGTRLTVV.

This clone was recorded a few times. The CDR3 protein is CASSLSGVREKLFF. DNA of the CDR3: TGTGCCAGCAGCTTATCCGGGGTGCGGGAAAAACTGTTTTTT. The V call is TRBV7-2, the J call TRBJ1-4; the D is unclear. This CDR3 is 14 amino acids long. V was trimmed by 2 bases and J by 8 bases, leaving 12 bases between them. CDR1 SGHTA and CDR2 FQGNSA come from the germline V gene.

The chain is built from TRBV19 and TRBJ1-1; D unclear. The CDR3 length is 13 residues. The germline V gene encodes CDR1 LNHDA and CDR2 SQIVND (reference sequence). Trimming stripped 7 bases from V and 0 bases from J, with 9 bases between. As DNA, the CDR3 is TGTGCCAGTATCGGGGAGGTGAACACTGAAGCTTTCTTT. Amino acid sequence: CASIGEVNTEAFF. Supplemented by reference TRBV19 and TRBJ1-1, the full variable domain reads DGGITQSPKYLFRKEGQNVTLSCEQNLNHDAMYWYRQDPGQGLRLIYYSQIVNDFQKGDIAEGYSVSREKKESFPLTVTSAQKNPTAFYLCASIGEVNTEAFFGQGTRLTVV.

The gene calls are TRBV27 and TRBJ2-3, with 8 bases fitting TRBD1. The CDR3 consists of 15 residues. The germline gives CDR1 MNHEY, CDR2 SMNVEV (reference sequence). Trimming at V came to 5 bases and at J to 3 bases, leaving 7 bases not matched to a gene. CDR3 loop: CASSVNRGTTDTQYF. The CDR3 DNA is TGTGCCAGCAGTGTTAACAGGGGGACGACAGATACGCAGTATTTT.

This chain links TRBV2 with TRBJ2-7, with a weak D call TRBD1 (6 bases). This CDR3 is built from 13 residues. Germline V gene lookup returns CDR1 SNHLY and CDR2 FYNNEI. Trimming left V 7 bases short and J 0 bases short, with 10 bases between. For the CDR3, the DNA is TGTGCCAGCAAAAGGGGACACTCCTACGAGCAGTACTTC. Encoded protein: CASKRGHSYEQYF.

The chain recombines TRBV6-2 or TRBV6-3 with TRBJ1-2; the D gene is possibly TRBD1 (5 bases). Germline CDR1 reads MNHEY; CDR2 reads SVGEGT. The CDR3 runs to 14 residues. V dropped 5 bases and J dropped 4 bases, with 14 bases sitting between them. The CDR3 sequence: CASSPPAGIYGYTF. The CDR3, as DNA: TGTGCCAGCAGTCCCCCTGCAGGGATCTATGGCTACACCTTC.

This clone was seen a single time. The rearrangement joins TRBV27 to TRBJ1-5; the match to TRBD1 covers 10 bases. V gave up 3 bases and J gave up 10 bases; unmatched junction bases: 3. The CDR3 spans 13 residues. CDR1 is MNHEY and CDR2 is SMNVEV in the germline V gene (reference sequence). The CDR3: CASSFGTGVPQHF. The CDR3 DNA reads as TGTGCCAGCAGTTTCGGGACAGGGGTTCCCCAGCATTTT.

The CDR3: CAIYRDITDYGYTF. The CDR3 bases are TGTGCCATCTACCGGGACATAACGGACTATGGCTACACCTTC. This rearrangement joins TRBV10-3 to TRBJ1-2, with a possible D match to TRBD1 (6 bases). The CDR3 runs 14 residues. V lost 8 bases and J 3 bases, leaving 16 bases between the germline ends. In germline, CDR1 is ENHRY, CDR2 SYGVKD.

This chain connects TRBV7-9 to TRBJ2-1; D gene ambiguous. V was shortened by 1 base and J by 10 bases, with 8 bases between the two germline ends. The CDR3 covers 12 residues. Per the germline V gene, CDR1 is SEHNR and CDR2 is FQNEAQ (reference sequence). CDR3 in DNA: TGTGCCAGCAGCTTAGGACCGAGGGAGCAGTTCTTC. Translated, it gives CASSLGPREQFF.

In its sample, this clone was seen a few times. This sequence joins TRBV9 and TRBJ2-3, with D perhaps TRBD1 (5 bases). The CDR3 length is 15 residues. The V end lost 0 bases, the J end lost 4 bases, and 12 bases lay between the germline ends. CDR1 and CDR2 (germline): SGDLS, YYNGEE. Here the CDR3 reads CASSVAAGLADTQYF. CDR3 nucleotides: TGTGCCAGCAGCGTAGCAGCAGGGCTGGCAGATACGCAGTATTTT.

The DNA for the CDR3 is TGTGCCACCACGTCGGCCGCCGGACTGAGCTTTTACGAGCAGTACTTC. Translating gives CATTSAAGLSFYEQYF. V is TRBV24-1 and J is TRBJ2-7; the D gene is possibly TRBD2 (5 bases). Germline V gene sequence: CDR1 KGHDR, CDR2 SFDVKD. The CDR3 totals 16 residues. V was clipped by 8 bases and J by 4 bases, with 23 bases between them.

The chain has TRBV6-5 and TRBJ1-1; 7 bases align to TRBD1. Per germline, CDR1 MNHEY and CDR2 SVGAGI. The CDR3 contains 15 residues. The V gene end was trimmed by 0 bases and the J gene end by 9 bases; junction bases not matched to a gene: 10. The CDR3 DNA follows: TGTGCCAGCAGTTACTCAGGACCCGGGACAGACCAAGCTTTCTTT. Encoded protein: CASSYSGPGTDQAFF.

The V gene is TRBV6-5, the J gene TRBJ1-6, with unresolved D. The germline CDR1 and CDR2 sequences are MNHEY and SVGAGI. The CDR3 loop spans 12 amino acids. Trimming stripped 6 bases from V and 8 bases from J, with 8 bases between. CDR3 sequence reads: CASSRQDSPLHF. The CDR3 DNA is TGTGCCAGCAGCCGCCAGGATTCACCCCTCCACTTT.

A remark on this clone: The junction departs from the called germline gene at one end, perhaps through a read error. CDR3 sequence reads: CAGSQAAGGENEQFF. DNA for the CDR3: TGTGCCGGCAGCCAAGCTGCGGGGGGGGAGAATGAGCAGTTCTTC. The chain carries TRBV4-2 and TRBJ2-1; 9 bases line up with TRBD2. The CDR3 contains 15 residues. Germline lookup yields CDR1 LGHNA and CDR2 YNFKEQ.

The CDR3 sequence: CASSLTSGGAAETQYF. The CDR3 region has the DNA TGCGCCAGCAGCCTTACTAGCGGGGGGGCGGCAGAGACCCAGTACTTC. The chain uses TRBV5-1 and TRBJ2-5, with 13 bases lining up with TRBD2. Germline assignment: CDR1 SGHRS and CDR2 YFSETQ. The V segment lost 4 bases and the J segment 4 bases; nucleotides outside the gene matches: 7. CDR3 length: 16 residues. The full variable domain, its missing parts supplied by reference TRBV5-1 and TRBJ2-5, is KAGVTQTPRYLIKTRGQQVTLSCSPISGHRSVSWYQQTPGQGLQFLFEYFSETQRNKGNFPGRFSGRQFSNSRSEMNVSTLELGDSALYLCASSLTSGGAAETQYFGPGTRLLVL.

The chain is built from TRBV6-5 and TRBJ2-1; TRBD2 agrees at 13 bases. Germline values: CDR1 MNHEY, CDR2 SVGAGI. This CDR3 has 15 residues. V shed 7 bases and J 4 bases; nucleotides not matched to a gene: 4. CDR3 sequence (DNA): TGTGCCAGCACCAGACTAGCGGGGGGTTACAATGAGCAGTTCTTC. Amino acids: CASTRLAGGYNEQFF.

The V call is TRBV30, the J call TRBJ1-1; a possible D gene is TRBD1 (5 bases). Germline loops: CDR1 GTSNPN, CDR2 SVGIG (reference sequence). The CDR3 spans 12 residues. V was trimmed by 3 bases and J by 3 bases, leaving 8 bases between them. The CDR3 is CAWSGGDTEAFF. DNA for the CDR3: TGTGCCTGGAGCGGGGGGGACACTGAAGCTTTCTTT.

V and J are TRBV7-9 and TRBJ1-1; 8 bases are shared with TRBD1. J was trimmed by 5 bases and V by 5 bases; bases with no gene match: 19. This CDR3 is 18 amino acids long. Germline V gives CDR1 SEHNR, CDR2 FQNEAQ (reference sequence). The CDR3 loop reads CASSPYWATGAEKTEAFF. The CDR3 DNA reads as TGTGCCAGCAGCCCTTATTGGGCGACAGGGGCGGAAAAGACTGAAGCTTTCTTT.